What follows are 5 T cell receptor beta chains derived from one specimen sequenced in a study of cytomegalovirus exposure and HLA in healthy donors. TCRdb keeps only in-frame clones here, not all; method: immunoSEQ multiplex PCR. The sample shows about 160,000 clones, about nine tenths of them seen only once. Sequences were obtained from PBMCs. The origin of the receptors is a woman aged 18 to 35 in good health and CMV-seropositive.

The gene calls are TRBV11-3 and TRBJ2-7, with 15 bases identical to TRBD2. Trimming cost V 1 base and J 4 bases; bases outside gene matches: 2. The CDR3 runs to 16 residues. Germline CDR1 reads SGHNT; CDR2 reads YENEEA. The DNA for the CDR3 is TGTGCCAGCAGCTTAGTAGGGACTAGCGGGAGGTACGAGCAGTACTTC. Translated: CASSLVGTSGRYEQYF.

This clone was observed a few times. The chain employs TRBV6-4 and TRBJ2-1; D uncertain. In germline, CDR1 is MRHNA, CDR2 SNTAGT. CDR3 size: 16 residues. Trimming cost V 2 bases and J 0 bases, with 11 bases left between them. The CDR3 is CASSDDRSSSYNEQFF. The CDR3, as DNA: TGTGCCAGCAGTGACGATAGAAGTTCCTCCTACAATGAGCAGTTCTTC.

This clone was detected a few times. V usage is TRBV2 and J usage is TRBJ2-7; 14 bases align to TRBD2. J was trimmed by 5 bases and V by 7 bases; bases with no gene match: 7. This CDR3 has 15 amino acids. Germline-derived CDR1 and CDR2 are SNHLY and FYNNEI. This CDR3 is CASTIRGLAGDEQYF. The CDR3 DNA follows: TGTGCCAGCACCATCAGGGGACTAGCGGGAGACGAGCAGTACTTC.

The chain is built from TRBV5-4 and TRBJ2-7, with D perhaps TRBD1 (5 bases). The CDR3 totals 12 residues. Germline V gene sequence: CDR1 SGHNT, CDR2 YYREEE (reference sequence). The V end was cut by 4 bases, the J end by 4 bases, with 9 bases between. The CDR3 bases are TGTGCCAGCAGCAGGGGCAAATACGAGCAGTACTTC. It translates to CASSRGKYEQYF.

V usage is TRBV27 and J usage is TRBJ1-1, with 9 bases identical to TRBD1. The V segment lost 0 bases and the J segment 6 bases; nucleotides outside the gene matches: 5. Germline V lookup: CDR1 MNHEY, CDR2 SMNVEV (reference sequence). The CDR3 loop spans 15 amino acids. The CDR3 DNA is TGTGCCAGCAGTTTATCCCAAACAGGGGGCGCTGAAGCTTTCTTT. This sequence encodes CASSLSQTGGAEAFF.